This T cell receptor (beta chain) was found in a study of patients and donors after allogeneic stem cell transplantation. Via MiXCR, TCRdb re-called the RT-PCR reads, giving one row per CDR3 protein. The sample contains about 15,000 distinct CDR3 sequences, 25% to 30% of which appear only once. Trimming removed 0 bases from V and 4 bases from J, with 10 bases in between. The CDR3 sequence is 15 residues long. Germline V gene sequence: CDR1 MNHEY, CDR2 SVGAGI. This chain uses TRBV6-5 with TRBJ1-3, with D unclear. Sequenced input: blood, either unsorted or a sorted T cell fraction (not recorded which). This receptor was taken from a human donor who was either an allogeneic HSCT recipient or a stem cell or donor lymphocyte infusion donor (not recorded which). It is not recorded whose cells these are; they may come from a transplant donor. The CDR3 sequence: CASSYSGRPGNTIYF. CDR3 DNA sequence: TGTGCCAGCAGTTACTCAGGGAGGCCCGGAAACACCATATATTTT.